Below, 10 T cell receptor beta chains from the same sample are listed, as sequenced in a study of blood T cell repertoires in COVID-19. Measured with immunoSEQ multiplex PCR; TCRdb has only the in-frame clones, and not every one. The sample has approximately 120,000 clones, 81% seen once. Source material: peripheral blood. Source of these receptors: a woman aged 45-65 years with acute or convalescent COVID-19.

This clone appeared a few times. This chain uses TRBV19 with TRBJ2-2; TRBD2 agrees at 7 bases. The CDR3 runs to 15 residues. V dropped 3 bases and J dropped 1; count of bases not matched to a gene: 2. CDR1 is LNHDA, CDR2 SQIVND, per germline (reference sequence). In DNA, the CDR3 is TGTGCCAGTAGTATGAGCGGGATGAACACCGGGGAGCTGTTTTTT. Residues: CASSMSGMNTGELFF.

The chain combines TRBV2 with TRBJ1-1; maybe TRBD1 (6 bases). Per the germline V gene, CDR1 is SNHLY and CDR2 is FYNNEI. This CDR3 is built from 13 residues. The V end lost 5 bases, the J end lost 3 bases, and 10 bases lay between the germline ends. CDR3 region: CASSWDTDTEAFF. In DNA, the CDR3 is TGTGCCAGCAGTTGGGACACTGACACTGAAGCTTTCTTT. The full variable domain, its missing parts supplied by reference TRBV2 and TRBJ1-1, is EPEVTQTPSHQVTQMGQEVILRCVPISNHLYFYWYRQILGQKVEFLVSFYNNEISEKSEIFDDQFSVERPDGSNFTLKIRSTKLEDSAMYFCASSWDTDTEAFFGQGTRLTVV.

The V call is TRBV4-2, the J call TRBJ2-4; D gene ambiguous. V lost 0 bases, J lost 0 bases, and 9 bases lay in between. Germline lookup yields CDR1 LGHNA and CDR2 YNFKEQ. This CDR3 region has 16 residues. The CDR3 DNA is TGTGCCAGCAGCCAAGAGTCCCCTCTAGCCAAAAACATTCAGTACTTC. This codes for CASSQESPLAKNIQYF.

This clone came up a few times. The chain uses TRBV2 and TRBJ2-5; maybe TRBD1 (5 bases). V was shortened by 10 bases and J by 4 bases, with 13 bases between the two germline ends. Germline values: CDR1 SNHLY, CDR2 FYNNEI. The CDR3 totals 12 residues. CDR3 nucleotides: TGTGCCAATCGACAGACGGGAGAGACCCAGTACTTC. Encoded protein: CANRQTGETQYF.

The gene calls are TRBV27 and TRBJ1-1; TRBD1 is a possible D gene (6 bases). Trimming stripped 3 bases from V and 1 base from J, with 12 bases between. Germline loops: CDR1 MNHEY, CDR2 SMNVEV (reference sequence). The CDR3 has 15 amino acids. For the CDR3, the DNA is TGTGCCAGCAGTTTTGGCAGGGGACGGAACACTGAAGCTTTCTTT. Translation gives CASSFGRGRNTEAFF.

This clone has only a few counts. The rearrangement joins TRBV18 to TRBJ1-3; 7 bases agree with TRBD1. The CDR3 contains 21 residues. The trim removed 0 bases at V and 0 bases at J, leaving 17 bases unmatched. Germline CDR1 is KGHSH and CDR2 is LQKENI. CDR3 coding DNA: TGTGCCAGCTCACCACCGGTCTGGGACATGGGACAGCTTAGCTCTGGAAACACCATATATTTT. Amino acids: CASSPPVWDMGQLSSGNTIYF.

The genes are TRBV11-2 and TRBJ2-5; a possible D gene is TRBD1 (6 bases). This CDR3 is 16 amino acids long. V lost 1 base and J 0 bases, leaving 12 bases between the germline ends. The germline V gene has CDR1 SGHAT and CDR2 FQNNGV. Here the CDR3 DNA reads TGTGCCAGCAGCTTAGCCCTTCGACAGGACCAAGAGACCCAGTACTTC. Translated: CASSLALRQDQETQYF.

The rearrangement uses TRBV6-2 or TRBV6-3 and TRBJ2-6; tentatively, D is TRBD1 (6 bases). V shed 2 bases and J shed 0 bases, with 8 bases lying between them. Germline CDR1 reads MNHEY; CDR2 reads SVGEGT. This CDR3 is built from 16 residues. CDR3 bases: TGTGCCAGCAGTTACGGGGGACACTCTGGGGCCAACGTCCTGACTTTC. It yields the protein CASSYGGHSGANVLTF.

The J gene is TRBJ2-7, the V gene TRBV30; 7 positions match TRBD1. CDR1 is GTSNPN, CDR2 SVGIG, per germline (reference sequence). The CDR3 length is 15 residues. The V and J ends lost 1 base and 0 bases, in that order; junction bases with no gene match: 6. The CDR3 sequence is CAWSAPGQVSYEQYF. In nucleotides, the CDR3 is TGTGCCTGGAGTGCCCCCGGACAGGTCTCCTACGAGCAGTACTTC.

V gene TRBV30 combines with J gene TRBJ1-1; TRBD1 aligns across 9 bases. V dropped 3 bases and J dropped 6; count of bases not matched to a gene: 8. The CDR3 totals 14 residues. Germline V gives CDR1 GTSNPN, CDR2 SVGIG (reference sequence). The CDR3 is CAWRQQGQGSEAFF. CDR3 nucleotides: TGTGCCTGGAGGCAACAGGGACAGGGCTCTGAAGCTTTCTTT.